This T cell receptor (beta chain) emerged from a study of T cell clonality in common variable immunodeficiency (dated by TCRdb to between 2015 and 2016). Broad study findings and their caveats: According to the authors, finding the cause of the higher clonality in CVID would require sequencing the repertoires of T cell subpopulations. Even though DNA input was the same, control samples had an average of around 81,000 unique sequences each, compared with approximately 32,000 in CVID samples. Differences among patients in the CVID cohort limited the correlations between repertoire features and clinical complications. TCRbeta clonality was higher in CVID subjects than in healthy controls (t-test p = 0.018), and the increase was most characteristic of about a third of subjects. Reportedly, TCRbeta sequences from CVID had fewer deletions and N-nucleotide insertions, and highly modified clones with 13 or more V deletions were absent from CVID. Fewer TCRbeta clones were shared among CVID subjects than among healthy controls (p < 0.0001).

This clone was recorded at least ten times. The specificity of this receptor is unknown. The read ends 3 residues shy of where the CDR3 ends; the end is completed using the germline J gene. For sequencing, equivalent amounts of genomic DNA were input from CVID and control samples. For every sample, a 60 bp segment covering the rearranged TCRbeta CDR3 region was amplified and then sequenced. The immunoSEQ assay, a bias-corrected multiplex PCR with high-throughput sequencing, was employed for TCRbeta amplification. Per the original workflow: Each unique nucleotide sequence was treated as a clone and annotated with V, D and J genes, copy number and frequency. Sequences were labeled productive if in frame, and non-productive if out of frame or containing stop codons. Clonality was calculated from Shannon's entropy as previously described. The predicted amino acid sequences of productive clones were used to derive the mean CDR3 Kyte-Doolittle hydropathy. Hierarchical clustering of scaled V gene usage was performed with the R hclust function using Manhattan distance and complete linkage. Sharing of clones by CDR3 amino acid sequence was evaluated through resampling of 12 repertoires per group over 100 rounds. The repertoires were screened for 55 to 75 published EBV-specific TCRbeta sequences and approximately 230 published CMV-specific TCRbeta sequences. A couple of CVID samples yielding fewer than 10,000 sequences were excluded from analysis, leaving approximately 42 CVID repertoires. Here the immuneACCESS table is served through TCRdb, limited to in-frame sequences with V and J called. Missing clones are a known gap in these copies; in checked studies unresolved V genes cover under half, and the rest lacks a known reason. V, J and clone size reflect that table, while D and trimming were determined from the DNA. With 35,000 to 55,000 clones recorded, this sample contains no clone counted only once. The ten largest clones take up about 0.68% of the sample.

From the cysteine through the phenylalanine, the CDR3 covers 16 amino acids. Shown are 39 bases from within the CDR3, in frame from base 1. V is clipped by 0 bases and J by 3 bases, and the sequence between their germline boundaries is 10 bases long. From a lookup of the germline V gene, CDR1 and CDR2 are SGDLS and YYNGEE. Predominantly Caucasian heritage was noted among both the CVID patients and the healthy controls. Heparinized peripheral whole blood samples of about 4.5 to 9 ml were collected from each donor. TCRbeta CDR3 repertoires were sequenced from genomic DNA of adults with common variable immune deficiency (CVID) and healthy adult controls. The control group comprised about 22 healthy adult volunteers, some 12 female and 10 male, aged roughly 23 to 70 years with a mean age of approximately 31. To isolate peripheral blood mononuclear cells, diluted blood was subjected to density centrifugation over Hypaque 1077 or Ficoll-Paque. Genomic DNA was extracted from unsorted mononuclear cells by Qiagen column purification or by a centrifugation-based method.

Recombination linked TRBV9 to TRBJ1-6; the D gene remains uncertain. Sequenced input: peripheral blood mononuclear cells. The origin of this receptor is a person aged 18 to 75 in good health. CDR3 loop: CASSVGGDNYNSPLHF. The covered CDR3 bases are TGTGCCAGCAGCGTAGGTGGTGACAACTATAATTCACCC. When the CDR3 is completed using the reference TRBV9 and TRBJ1-6 genes on either side, the full variable domain is DSGVTQTPKHLITATGQRVTLRCSPRSGDLSVYWYQQSLDQGLQFLIQYYNGEERAKGNILERFSAQQFPDLHSELNLSSLELGDSALYFCASSVGGDNYNSPLHFGNGTRLTVT.